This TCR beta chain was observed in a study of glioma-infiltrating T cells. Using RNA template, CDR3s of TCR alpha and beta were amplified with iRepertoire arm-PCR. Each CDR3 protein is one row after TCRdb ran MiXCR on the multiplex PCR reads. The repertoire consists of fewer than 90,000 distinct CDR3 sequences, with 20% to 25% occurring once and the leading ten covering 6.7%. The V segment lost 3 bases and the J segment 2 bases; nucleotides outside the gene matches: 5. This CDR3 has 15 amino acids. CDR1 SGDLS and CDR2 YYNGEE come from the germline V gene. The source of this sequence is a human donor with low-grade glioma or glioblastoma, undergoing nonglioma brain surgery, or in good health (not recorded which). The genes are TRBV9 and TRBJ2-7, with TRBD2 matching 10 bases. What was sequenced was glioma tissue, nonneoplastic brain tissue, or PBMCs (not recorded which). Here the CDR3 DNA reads TGTGCCAGCAGCGCCGGACTAGCGGTGACCTACGAGCAGTACTTC. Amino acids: CASSAGLAVTYEQYF.